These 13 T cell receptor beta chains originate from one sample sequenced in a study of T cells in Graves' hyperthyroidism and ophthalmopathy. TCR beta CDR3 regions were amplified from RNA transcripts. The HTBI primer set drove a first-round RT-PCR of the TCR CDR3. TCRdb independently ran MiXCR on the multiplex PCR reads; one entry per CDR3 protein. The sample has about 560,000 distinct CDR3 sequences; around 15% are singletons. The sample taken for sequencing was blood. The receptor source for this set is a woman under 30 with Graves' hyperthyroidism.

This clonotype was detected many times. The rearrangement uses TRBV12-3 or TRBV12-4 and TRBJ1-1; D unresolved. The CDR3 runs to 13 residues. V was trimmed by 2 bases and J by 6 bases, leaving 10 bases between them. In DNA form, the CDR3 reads TGTGCCAGCAGTTTAAATCTGGGCTCTGAAGCTTTCTTT. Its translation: CASSLNLGSEAFF.

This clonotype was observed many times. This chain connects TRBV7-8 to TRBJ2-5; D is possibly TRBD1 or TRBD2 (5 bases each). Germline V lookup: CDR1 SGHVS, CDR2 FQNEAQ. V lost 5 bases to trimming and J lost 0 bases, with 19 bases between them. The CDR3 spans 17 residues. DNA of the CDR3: TGTGCCAGCAGCCCATTAGGGGTCACGGAGGACCAAGAGACCCAGTACTTC. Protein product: CASSPLGVTEDQETQYF.

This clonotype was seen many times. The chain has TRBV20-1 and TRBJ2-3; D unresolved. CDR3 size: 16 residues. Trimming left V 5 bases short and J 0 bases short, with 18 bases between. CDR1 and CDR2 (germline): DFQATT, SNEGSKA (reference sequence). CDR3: CSAGWISGPSTDTQYF. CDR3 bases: TGCAGTGCTGGCTGGATTTCCGGGCCTAGCACAGATACGCAGTATTTT.

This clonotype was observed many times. The CDR3: CASSLGGWHSTEAFF. In DNA, the CDR3 is TGTGCCAGCAGCCTCGGGGGGTGGCATAGCACTGAAGCTTTCTTT. This chain links TRBV6-2 or TRBV6-3 with TRBJ1-1; D may be TRBD1 (5 bases). The CDR3 is 15 residues long. The germline gives CDR1 MNHEY, CDR2 SVGEGT. V lost 6 bases, J lost 4 bases, and 18 bases lay in between.

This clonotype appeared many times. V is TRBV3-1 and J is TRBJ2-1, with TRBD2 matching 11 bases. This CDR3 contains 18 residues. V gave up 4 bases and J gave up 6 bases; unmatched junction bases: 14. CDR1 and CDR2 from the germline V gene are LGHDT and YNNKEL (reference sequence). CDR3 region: CASSRPTSGSPRGNEQFF. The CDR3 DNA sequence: TGTGCCAGCAGCCGACCTACTAGCGGGAGTCCCCGGGGCAATGAGCAGTTCTTC.

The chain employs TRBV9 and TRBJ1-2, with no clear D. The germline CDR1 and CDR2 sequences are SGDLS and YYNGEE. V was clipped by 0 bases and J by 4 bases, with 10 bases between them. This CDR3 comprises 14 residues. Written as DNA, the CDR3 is TGTGCCAGCAGCGTAGTGGCCCAGGCCTATGGCTACACCTTC. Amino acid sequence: CASSVVAQAYGYTF.

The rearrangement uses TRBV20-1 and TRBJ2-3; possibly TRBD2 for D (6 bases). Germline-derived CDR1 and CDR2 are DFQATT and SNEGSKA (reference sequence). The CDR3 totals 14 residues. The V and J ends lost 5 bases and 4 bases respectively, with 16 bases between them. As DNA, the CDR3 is TGCAGTGCTTCACGACTCGGGGAGGCAGATACGCAGTATTTT. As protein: CSASRLGEADTQYF.

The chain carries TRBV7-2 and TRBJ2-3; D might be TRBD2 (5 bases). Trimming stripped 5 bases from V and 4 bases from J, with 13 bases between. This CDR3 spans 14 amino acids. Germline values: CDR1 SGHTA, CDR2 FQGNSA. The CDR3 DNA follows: TGTGCCAGCAGCCCACCCACAGCGGCAGATACGCAGTATTTT. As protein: CASSPPTAADTQYF.

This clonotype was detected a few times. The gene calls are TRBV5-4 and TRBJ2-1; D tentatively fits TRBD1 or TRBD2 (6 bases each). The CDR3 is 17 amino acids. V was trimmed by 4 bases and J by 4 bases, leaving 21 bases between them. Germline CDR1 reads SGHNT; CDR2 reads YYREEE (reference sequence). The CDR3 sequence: CASSPKDGGQSYNEQFF. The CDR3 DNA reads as TGTGCCAGCAGCCCTAAGGACGGGGGCCAGAGTTACAATGAGCAGTTCTTC.

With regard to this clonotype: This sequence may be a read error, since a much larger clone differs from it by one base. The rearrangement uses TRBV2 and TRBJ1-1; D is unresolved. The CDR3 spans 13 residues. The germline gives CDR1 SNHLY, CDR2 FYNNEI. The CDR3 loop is CATKTDLNTGAFF. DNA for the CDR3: TGTGCCACGAAGACGGATTTGAACACTGGAGCTTTCTTT.

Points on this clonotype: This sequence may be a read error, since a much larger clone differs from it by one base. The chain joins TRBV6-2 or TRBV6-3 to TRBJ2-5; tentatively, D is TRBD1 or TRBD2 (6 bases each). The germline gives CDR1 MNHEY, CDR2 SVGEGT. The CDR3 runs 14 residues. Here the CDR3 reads CAGRVDGGRETQYF. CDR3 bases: TGTGCCGGCAGAGTCGACGGGGGCAGGGAGACCCAGTACTTC.

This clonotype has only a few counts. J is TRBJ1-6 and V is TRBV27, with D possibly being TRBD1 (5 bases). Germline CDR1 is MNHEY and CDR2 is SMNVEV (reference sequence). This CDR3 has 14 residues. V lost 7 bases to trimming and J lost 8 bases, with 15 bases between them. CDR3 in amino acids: CASTVEQGDSPLHF. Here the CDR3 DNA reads TGTGCCAGCACCGTCGAGCAGGGAGATTCACCCCTCCACTTT.

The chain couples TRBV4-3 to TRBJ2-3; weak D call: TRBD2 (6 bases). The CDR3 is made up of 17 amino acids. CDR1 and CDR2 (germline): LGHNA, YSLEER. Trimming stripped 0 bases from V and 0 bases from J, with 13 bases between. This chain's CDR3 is CASSQEGAGSSTDTQYF. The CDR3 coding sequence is TGCGCCAGCAGCCAAGAAGGTGCGGGGTCTAGCACAGATACGCAGTATTTT.